One and the same sample provided the 32 T cell receptor beta chains below, sequenced in a study of blood T cell repertoires in COVID-19. The table came from immunoSEQ multiplex PCR; TCRdb's copy has only in-frame clones and leaves some out. The data hold roughly 280,000 clones, with about nine tenths observed a single time. The sample was PBMCs or T cells enriched from blood (not recorded which). The receptors originated from a woman in her sixties or seventies who had recovered from COVID-19.

The genes are TRBV30 and TRBJ1-2, with 8 nucleotides matching TRBD1. CDR3 length: 19 residues. The germline V gene encodes CDR1 GTSNPN and CDR2 SVGIG (reference sequence). The trim removed 3 bases at V and 4 bases at J, leaving 22 bases unmatched. DNA for the CDR3: TGTGCCTGGAGGGACTTAGGATCAACTCAGGGGGCGCATCGCTATGGCTACACCTTC. Protein product: CAWRDLGSTQGAHRYGYTF. Full variable domain (outside the CDR3, taken from reference TRBV30 and TRBJ1-2): SQTIHQWPATLVQPVGSPLSLECTVEGTSNPNLYWYRQAAGRGLQLLFYSVGIGQISSEVPQNLSASRPQDRQFILSSKKLLLSDSGFYLCAWRDLGSTQGAHRYGYTFGSGTRLTVV.

This clone was counted a few times. This chain uses TRBV6-6 with TRBJ2-1; 11 positions agree with TRBD2. V was pared by 6 bases and J by 2 bases, with 3 bases of the junction left unmatched. Per germline, CDR1 MNHNY and CDR2 SVGAGI (reference sequence). CDR3 length: 15 amino acids. The CDR3 region has the DNA TGTGCCAGCAGCCAGACTAGCGGGACCTACAATGAGCAGTTCTTC. Its translation: CASSQTSGTYNEQFF.

This clone was found a few times. The chain joins TRBV5-1 to TRBJ2-7, with 10 bases lining up with TRBD1. The CDR3 length is 12 residues. The trim removed 6 bases at V and 6 bases at J, leaving 3 bases unmatched. The germline V gene encodes CDR1 SGHRS and CDR2 YFSETQ. The CDR3 DNA is TGCGCCAGCAACTGGGACAGGGGCGAGCAGTACTTC. Residues: CASNWDRGEQYF.

The chain has TRBV23-1 and TRBJ1-4; 9 bases map to TRBD1. TRBV23-1 falls under the ORF class, with uncertain function. Germline trimming cut 0 bases from V and 6 bases from J; bases unmatched to any gene: 11. The CDR3 has 18 amino acids. The CDR3 loop reads CASSQSGQGGGGYEKLFF. CDR3 nucleotide sequence: TGCGCCAGCAGTCAATCGGGACAGGGAGGGGGTGGTTATGAAAAACTGTTTTTT.

The J gene is TRBJ1-5, the V gene TRBV30; no clear D gene. V was shortened by 0 bases and J by 0 bases, with 9 bases between the two germline ends. The CDR3 is 15 residues long. Germline CDR1 GTSNPN, CDR2 SVGIG (reference sequence). CDR3 amino acids: CAWSVGAYSNQPQHF. The CDR3 nucleotides are TGTGCCTGGAGTGTAGGAGCTTATAGCAATCAGCCCCAGCATTTT.

The V call is TRBV5-1, the J call TRBJ1-1; D might be TRBD1 (5 bases). CDR3 length equals 15 residues. Trimming shortened V by 0 bases and J by 4 bases, and 13 bases separated the two germline ends. From germline, CDR1 is SGHRS and CDR2 YFSETQ. The CDR3 spells CASSLGTSGFTEAFF. CDR3 coding DNA: TGCGCCAGCAGCTTGGGTACATCAGGGTTCACTGAAGCTTTCTTT.

This clone was seen only once. The chain carries TRBV6-5 and TRBJ2-2, with 7 bases identical to TRBD1. The CDR3 has 13 amino acids. Germline V gives CDR1 MNHEY, CDR2 SVGAGI. Germline trimming cut 6 bases from V and 5 bases from J; bases unmatched to any gene: 3. CDR3 region: CASSVTGTGELFF. The CDR3 region has the DNA TGTGCCAGCAGCGTGACAGGGACCGGGGAGCTGTTTTTT.

V is TRBV30 and J is TRBJ1-1, with D maybe TRBD1 (5 bases). Germline lookup yields CDR1 GTSNPN and CDR2 SVGIG (reference sequence). The CDR3 loop spans 15 amino acids. Trimming shortened V by 2 bases and J by 0 bases, and 13 bases separated the two germline ends. The CDR3 sequence is CAWSRGGALNTEAFF. As DNA, the CDR3 is TGTGCCTGGAGTCGCGGAGGGGCCCTGAACACTGAAGCTTTCTTT.

This sequence joins TRBV6-2 or TRBV6-3 and TRBJ1-5; D is unclear. The CDR3 totals 12 residues. Germline CDR1 is MNHEY and CDR2 is SVGEGT. V was pared by 2 bases and J by 4 bases, with 3 bases between. CDR3 nucleotides: TGTGCCAGCAGTTACCATAATCAGCCCCAGCATTTT. Its protein product is CASSYHNQPQHF.

V usage is TRBV12-3 or TRBV12-4 and J usage is TRBJ2-3; 10 bases are a match to TRBD2. Losses at the gene ends were 6 bases for V and 14 bases for J; bases not matched to a gene: 8. The CDR3 sequence is 12 residues long. In DNA form, the CDR3 reads TGTGCCAGCAGCCCAAAGCGGGGGGGCCGGTATTTT. It yields the protein CASSPKRGGRYF.

The chain is built from TRBV4-1 and TRBJ2-2, with 8 bases aligning to TRBD2. Trimming removed 7 bases from V and 1 base from J; junction bases left unmatched: 5. Germline values: CDR1 MGHRA, CDR2 YSYEKL. The CDR3 is made up of 15 amino acids. The CDR3 DNA reads TGCGCCAGCACCTTGGCGGGGGGGAACACCGGGGAGCTGTTTTTT. This sequence encodes CASTLAGGNTGELFF.

The J gene is TRBJ2-5, the V gene TRBV5-8, with 7 bases identical to TRBD1. CDR1 is SGHTS and CDR2 is YDEGEE in the germline V gene. The CDR3 is 16 residues long. V dropped 4 bases and J dropped 0; count of bases not matched to a gene: 9. The CDR3 protein is CASSPRDSWYQETQYF. The CDR3 DNA follows: TGTGCCAGCAGCCCCCGGGACAGCTGGTACCAAGAGACCCAGTACTTC.

This clone appeared once. This sequence joins TRBV6-5 and TRBJ1-1; D not certain. The CDR3 length is 15 residues. CDR1 is MNHEY and CDR2 is SVGAGI in the germline V gene. Trimming shortened V by 2 bases and J by 0 bases, and 10 bases separated the two germline ends. In DNA form, the CDR3 reads TGTGCCAGCAGTTACGGGCCGGGATTGAACACTGAAGCTTTCTTT. It codes for CASSYGPGLNTEAFF.

The chain couples TRBV11-1 to TRBJ1-4; no definite D call. Trimming left V 5 bases short and J 8 bases short, with 12 bases between. This CDR3 region has 13 residues. The germline V gene encodes CDR1 SGHAT and CDR2 FQDESV (reference sequence). This chain's CDR3 is CASSPRTGEKLFF. The CDR3 DNA is TGTGCCAGCAGCCCTAGGACGGGAGAAAAACTGTTTTTT.

The rearrangement links TRBV9 to TRBJ2-5; D is perhaps TRBD1 (8 bases). The germline V gene encodes CDR1 SGDLS and CDR2 YYNGEE. The ends were cut back, 3 bases at V and 5 bases at J, with 17 bases in the middle. The CDR3 is 15 amino acids. CDR3 nucleotides: TGTGCCAGCAGCGCCACAGGGGGGGAAACGGAGACCCAGTACTTC. It encodes CASSATGGETETQYF. Together with reference TRBV9 and TRBJ2-5, the CDR3 gives the full variable domain: DSGVTQTPKHLITATGQRVTLRCSPRSGDLSVYWYQQSLDQGLQFLIQYYNGEERAKGNILERFSAQQFPDLHSELNLSSLELGDSALYFCASSATGGETETQYFGPGTRLLVL.

The chain combines TRBV9 with TRBJ1-3; no firm D call. The CDR3 length is 13 residues. Germline V CDR1 and CDR2: SGDLS, YYNGEE. V was trimmed by 1 base and J by 2 bases, leaving 4 bases between them. CDR3 in DNA: TGTGCCAGCAGCGTACCTCCTGGAAACACCATATATTTT. This encodes CASSVPPGNTIYF.

The J gene is TRBJ2-7, the V gene TRBV7-8; unclear D gene. Germline V gives CDR1 SGHVS, CDR2 FQNEAQ. This CDR3 spans 14 amino acids. V lost 2 bases and J 5 bases, leaving 13 bases between the germline ends. The CDR3 sequence: CASSLKQFQDEQYF. The CDR3 DNA reads TGTGCCAGCAGCTTAAAGCAATTTCAGGACGAGCAGTACTTC.

The chain links TRBV5-1 to TRBJ1-2; 10 bases match TRBD1. The CDR3 length is 15 residues. Per germline, CDR1 SGHRS and CDR2 YFSETQ. The J segment lost 6 bases and the V segment lost 0 bases, leaving 5 bases of the junction unmatched. The CDR3 region is CASSLGRTGGNGYTF. CDR3 nucleotide sequence: TGCGCCAGCAGCTTGGGAAGGACAGGGGGTAATGGCTACACCTTC.

The chain couples TRBV14 to TRBJ2-7; D not resolved. The germline V gene has CDR1 SGHDN and CDR2 FVKESK. V was cut by 4 bases and J by 5 bases, with 15 bases left in between. This CDR3 region has 14 residues. The CDR3 DNA reads TGTGCCAGCAGCCCCTACAGTCTCCCCCACGAGCAGTACTTC. Its translation is CASSPYSLPHEQYF.

A word on this clone: The junction does not match germline at one end; this may be a read error. The rearrangement links TRBV2 to TRBJ2-7, with D perhaps matching TRBD1 (6 bases). This CDR3 region has 14 residues. Germline loops: CDR1 SNHLY, CDR2 FYNNEI. DNA for the CDR3: TGTGCCAGCAGCGAAGTCAGGGGTTTAAGCGAGCAGTACTTC. It is translated as CASSEVRGLSEQYF.

The V gene is TRBV19, the J gene TRBJ2-2; D gene unclear. Germline V gives CDR1 LNHDA, CDR2 SQIVND (reference sequence). This CDR3 contains 13 residues. Trimming took off 5 bases at V and 4 bases at J, with 8 bases between the two ends. In nucleotides, the CDR3 is TGTGCCAGTAGTCGCCTCAGCACCGGGGAGCTGTTTTTT. Translation: CASSRLSTGELFF.

The genes are TRBV4-2 and TRBJ1-5, with D possibly matching TRBD1 (5 bases). Trimming took off 0 bases at V and 3 bases at J, with 15 bases between the two ends. Germline loops: CDR1 LGHNA, CDR2 YNFKEQ. This CDR3 is 17 amino acids long. The CDR3 protein is CASSQDSGRADNQPQHF. As DNA, the CDR3 is TGTGCCAGCAGCCAAGATTCGGGCAGGGCAGACAATCAGCCCCAGCATTTT.

The chain is built from TRBV3-1 (or the pseudogene TRBV3-2) and TRBJ2-2; D not resolved. The CDR3 is 12 amino acids. Germline CDR1 LGHDT, CDR2 YNNKEL (reference sequence). V was clipped by 10 bases and J by 5 bases, with 11 bases between them. The CDR3 nucleotides read TGTGCCACCCGCGTTTTGACCGGGGAGCTGTTTTTT. Translated: CATRVLTGELFF.

This chain connects TRBV2 to TRBJ1-5; D ambiguous. The CDR3 covers 12 residues. Trimming took 7 bases from V and 7 from J, leaving 11 bases between them. Germline lookup yields CDR1 SNHLY and CDR2 FYNNEI. The DNA for the CDR3 is TGTGCCAGCACGAGGGAGGACCAGCCCCAGCATTTT. Protein product: CASTREDQPQHF.

The chain carries TRBV2 and TRBJ1-5; D gene unclear. Germline V gene data show CDR1 as SNHLY and CDR2 as FYNNEI. The V end was cut by 5 bases, the J end by 6 bases, with 11 bases between. This CDR3 region has 13 residues. The CDR3 DNA reads as TGTGCCAGCAGTAAAGAGGCGGGTCAGCCCCAGCATTTT. It codes for CASSKEAGQPQHF.

The genes are TRBV5-8 and TRBJ2-3; a possible D gene is TRBD2 (6 bases). Germline CDR1 and CDR2: SGHTS and YDEGEE. The CDR3 loop spans 14 amino acids. Trimming left V 4 bases short and J 3 bases short, with 12 bases between. CDR3 region: CASSKEAGTDTQYF. The DNA for the CDR3 is TGTGCCAGCAGCAAGGAGGCGGGAACAGATACGCAGTATTTT. Full variable domain (rest looked up from reference TRBV5-8 and TRBJ2-3): EAGVTQSPTHLIKTRGQQATLRCSPISGHTSVYWYQQALGLGLQFLLWYDEGEERNRGNFPPRFSGRQFPNYSSELNVNALELEDSALYLCASSKEAGTDTQYFGPGTRLTVL.

The V and J genes are TRBV21-1 and TRBJ2-1; TRBD1, as called in the table, went unchecked against the DNA. TRBV21-1 is a pseudogene locus. The CDR3 covers 16 residues. CDR3 sequence: CASSKRNRSSYNEQFF. Written as DNA, the CDR3 is TGTGCCAGCAGCAAAAGAAACAGGAGCTCCTACAATGAGCAGTTCTTC.

CDR3 nucleotide sequence: TGCGCCAGCAGCCAAGAGCCGGTCAATTCACCCCTCCACTTT. Protein: CASSQEPVNSPLHF. The rearrangement links TRBV4-1 to TRBJ1-6; D remains unclear. V lost 0 bases, J lost 7 bases, and 7 bases lay in between. CDR1 and CDR2 (germline): MGHRA, YSYEKL. The CDR3 is made up of 14 amino acids.

The V gene is TRBV28, the J gene TRBJ2-6; 9 nucleotides agree with TRBD1. Germline CDR1 MDHEN, CDR2 SYDVKM. The CDR3 runs 16 residues. Losses at the gene ends were 6 bases for V and 3 bases for J; bases not matched to a gene: 6. As DNA, the CDR3 is TGTGCCAGCAGGGTAACAGGGGGCTATGGGGCCAACGTCCTGACTTTC. This encodes CASRVTGGYGANVLTF.

The V and J genes are TRBV30 and TRBJ1-6; D is unresolved. This CDR3 is built from 16 residues. V lost 0 bases, J lost 0 bases, and 9 bases lay in between. Germline lookup yields CDR1 GTSNPN and CDR2 SVGIG (reference sequence). CDR3: CAWSVLESSYNSPLHF. The CDR3 region has the DNA TGTGCCTGGAGTGTCTTGGAGAGCTCCTATAATTCACCCCTCCACTTT.

The count of this clone is one. Here the CDR3 DNA reads TGTGCCAGTAGCCGGGACAGGGTGAGTATGGAGCAGTTCTTC. This gives the protein CASSRDRVSMEQFF. The gene calls are TRBV19 and TRBJ2-1, with 9 bases identical to TRBD1. The V gene end was trimmed by 6 bases and the J gene end by 10 bases; junction bases not matched to a gene: 10. The CDR3 is 14 amino acids. The germline V gene encodes CDR1 LNHDA and CDR2 SQIVND (reference sequence).

This sequence joins TRBV7-3 and TRBJ2-5; D might be TRBD2 (5 bases). The length of the CDR3 is 17 residues. CDR1 is SGHTA, CDR2 FQGTGA, per germline. Trimming left V 7 bases short and J 7 bases short, with 28 bases between. CDR3 DNA sequence: TGTGCCAGCACCTCCTCACCGGTACTAGAAACCCCCGGGACCCAGTACTTC. This translates into CASTSSPVLETPGTQYF.